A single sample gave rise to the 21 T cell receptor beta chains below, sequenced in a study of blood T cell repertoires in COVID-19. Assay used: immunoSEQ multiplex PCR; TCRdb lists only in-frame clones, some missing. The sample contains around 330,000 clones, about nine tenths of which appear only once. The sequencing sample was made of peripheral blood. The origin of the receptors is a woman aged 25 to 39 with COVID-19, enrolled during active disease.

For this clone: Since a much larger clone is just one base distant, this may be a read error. CDR3 bases: TGTGCCAGCAGCTTAGAAACAGGGACCTATGGCTACACCTTC. It is translated as CASSLETGTYGYTF. This rearrangement joins TRBV7-2 to TRBJ1-2; D may be TRBD1 (6 bases). Trimming took 1 base from V and 4 from J, leaving 10 bases between them. Germline V gene data show CDR1 as SGHTA and CDR2 as FQGNSA. The CDR3 spans 14 residues.

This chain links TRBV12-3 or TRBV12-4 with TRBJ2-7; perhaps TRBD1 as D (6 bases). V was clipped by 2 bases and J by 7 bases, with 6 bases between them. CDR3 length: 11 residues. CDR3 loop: CASSLRGEQYF. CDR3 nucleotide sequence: TGTGCCAGCAGTTTAAGGGGGGAGCAGTACTTC.

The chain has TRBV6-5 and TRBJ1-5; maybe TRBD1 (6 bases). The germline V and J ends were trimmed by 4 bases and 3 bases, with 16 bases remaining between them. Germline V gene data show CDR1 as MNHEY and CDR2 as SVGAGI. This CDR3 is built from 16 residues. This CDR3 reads CASSSGTLGPNQPQHF. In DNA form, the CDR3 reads TGTGCCAGCAGTTCCGGGACACTTGGCCCCAATCAGCCCCAGCATTTT.

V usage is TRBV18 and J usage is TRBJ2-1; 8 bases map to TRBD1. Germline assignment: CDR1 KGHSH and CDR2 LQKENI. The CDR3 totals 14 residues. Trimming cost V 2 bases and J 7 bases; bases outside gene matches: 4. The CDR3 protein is CASSPGQGWNEQFF. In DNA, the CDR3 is TGTGCCAGCTCACCAGGACAGGGTTGGAATGAGCAGTTCTTC.

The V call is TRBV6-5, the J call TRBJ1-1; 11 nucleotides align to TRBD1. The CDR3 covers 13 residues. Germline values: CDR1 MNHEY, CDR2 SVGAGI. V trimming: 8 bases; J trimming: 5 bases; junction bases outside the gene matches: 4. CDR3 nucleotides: TGTGCCAGCGGACAGGGGGCGAGGACTGAAGCTTTCTTT. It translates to CASGQGARTEAFF.

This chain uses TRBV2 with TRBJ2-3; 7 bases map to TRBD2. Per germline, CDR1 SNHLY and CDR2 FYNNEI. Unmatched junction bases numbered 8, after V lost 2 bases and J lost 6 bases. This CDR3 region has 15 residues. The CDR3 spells CASSEMERGADTQYF. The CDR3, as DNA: TGTGCCAGCAGTGAAATGGAGCGGGGAGCGGATACGCAGTATTTT.

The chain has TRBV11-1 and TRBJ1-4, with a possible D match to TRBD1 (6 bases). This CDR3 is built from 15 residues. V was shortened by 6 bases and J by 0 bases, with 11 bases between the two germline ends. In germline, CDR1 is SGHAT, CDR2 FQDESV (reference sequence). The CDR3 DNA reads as TGTGCCAGCAGTCGGAGACAGGCAACTAATGAAAAACTGTTTTTT. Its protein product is CASSRRQATNEKLFF.

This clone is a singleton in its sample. This CDR3 reads CASSSGWAPGRSWAFF. In nucleotides, the CDR3 is TGTGCCAGCAGCTCTGGGTGGGCGCCAGGGAGGTCGTGGGCTTTCTTT. The chain couples TRBV7-2 to TRBJ1-1, with TRBD1 as a possible D gene (5 bases). Trimming took 4 bases from V and 11 from J, leaving 26 bases between them. The CDR3 is made up of 16 amino acids. Germline lookup yields CDR1 SGHTA and CDR2 FQGNSA.

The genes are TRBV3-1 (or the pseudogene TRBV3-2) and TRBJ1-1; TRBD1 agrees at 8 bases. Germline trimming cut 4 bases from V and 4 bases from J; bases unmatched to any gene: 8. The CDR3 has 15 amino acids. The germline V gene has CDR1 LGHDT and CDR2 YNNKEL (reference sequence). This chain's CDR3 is CASSRDRGLATEAFF. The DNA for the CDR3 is TGTGCCAGCAGCCGTGACAGGGGCCTCGCCACTGAAGCTTTCTTT.

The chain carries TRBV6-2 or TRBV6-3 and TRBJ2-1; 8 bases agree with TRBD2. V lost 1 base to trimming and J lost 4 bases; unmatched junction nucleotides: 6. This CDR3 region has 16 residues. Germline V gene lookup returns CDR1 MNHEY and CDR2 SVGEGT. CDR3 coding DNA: TGTGCCAGCAGTTACTTGCGGGGGGCAGGATACAATGAGCAGTTCTTC. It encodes CASSYLRGAGYNEQFF.

CDR3 residues: CASSLRSGYNSPLHF. The CDR3 nucleotides read TGTGCCAGCAGTTTACGGTCAGGTTATAATTCACCCCTCCACTTT. The chain combines TRBV28 with TRBJ1-6; unclear D gene. V was clipped by 2 bases and J by 4 bases, with 9 bases between them. The CDR3 is made up of 15 amino acids. Germline values: CDR1 MDHEN, CDR2 SYDVKM. Full variable domain (missing parts from reference TRBV28 and TRBJ1-6): DVKVTQSSRYLVKRTGEKVFLECVQDMDHENMFWYRQDPGLGLRLIYFSYDVKMKEKGDIPEGYSVSREKKERFSLILESASTNQTSMYLCASSLRSGYNSPLHFGNGTRLTVT.

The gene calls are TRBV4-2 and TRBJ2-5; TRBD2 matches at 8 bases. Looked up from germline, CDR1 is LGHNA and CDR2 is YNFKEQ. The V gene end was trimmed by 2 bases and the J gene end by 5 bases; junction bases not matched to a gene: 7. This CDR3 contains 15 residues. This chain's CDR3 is CASSQLSGGGETQYF. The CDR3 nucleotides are TGTGCCAGCAGCCAACTGAGCGGGGGAGGGGAGACCCAGTACTTC.

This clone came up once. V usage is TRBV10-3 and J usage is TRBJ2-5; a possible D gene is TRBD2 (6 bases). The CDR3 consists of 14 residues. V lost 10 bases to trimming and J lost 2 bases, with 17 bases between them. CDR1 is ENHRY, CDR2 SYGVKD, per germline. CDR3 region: CASRSGSGQETQYF. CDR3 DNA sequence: TGTGCCAGCCGCTCAGGTAGCGGACAAGAGACCCAGTACTTC.

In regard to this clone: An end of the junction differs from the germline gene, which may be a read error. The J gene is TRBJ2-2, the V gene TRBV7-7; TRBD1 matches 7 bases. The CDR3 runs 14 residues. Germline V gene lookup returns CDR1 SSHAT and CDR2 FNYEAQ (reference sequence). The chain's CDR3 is CASSRDRVGGELFF. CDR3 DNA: TGTGCTAGCAGCCGAGACAGGGTTGGCGGGGAGCTGTTTTTT. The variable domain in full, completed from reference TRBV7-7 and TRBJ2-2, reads GAGVSQSPRYKVTKRGQDVTLRCDPISSHATLYWYQQALGQGPEFLTYFNYEAQPDKSGLPSDRFSAERPEGSISTLTIQRTEQRDSAMYRCASSRDRVGGELFFGEGSRLTVL.

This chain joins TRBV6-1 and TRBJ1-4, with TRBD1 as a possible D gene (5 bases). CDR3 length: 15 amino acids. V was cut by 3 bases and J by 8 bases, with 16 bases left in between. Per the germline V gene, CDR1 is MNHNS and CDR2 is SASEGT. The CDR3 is CASSDFRVGREKLFF. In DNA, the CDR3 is TGTGCCAGCAGTGATTTCAGGGTTGGTCGCGAAAAACTGTTTTTT.

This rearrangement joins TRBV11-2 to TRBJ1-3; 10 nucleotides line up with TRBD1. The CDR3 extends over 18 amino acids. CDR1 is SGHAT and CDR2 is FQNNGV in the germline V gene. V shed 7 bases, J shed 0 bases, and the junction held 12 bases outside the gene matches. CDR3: CASTIPGQGPLSGNTIYF. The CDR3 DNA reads TGTGCCAGCACCATCCCGGGACAGGGGCCACTCTCTGGAAACACCATATATTTT. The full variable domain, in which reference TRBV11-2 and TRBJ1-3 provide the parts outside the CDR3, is EAGVAQSPRYKIIEKRQSVAFWCNPISGHATLYWYQQILGQGPKLLIQFQNNGVVDDSQLPKDRFSAERLKGVDSTLKIQPAKLEDSAVYLCASTIPGQGPLSGNTIYFGEGSWLTVV.

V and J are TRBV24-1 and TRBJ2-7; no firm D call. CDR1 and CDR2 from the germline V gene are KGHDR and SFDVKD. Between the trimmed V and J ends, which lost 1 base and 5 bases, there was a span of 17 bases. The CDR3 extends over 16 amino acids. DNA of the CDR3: TGTGCCACCAGTGATTTAAGTACAGATTCCAACGACGAGCAGTACTTC. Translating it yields CATSDLSTDSNDEQYF.

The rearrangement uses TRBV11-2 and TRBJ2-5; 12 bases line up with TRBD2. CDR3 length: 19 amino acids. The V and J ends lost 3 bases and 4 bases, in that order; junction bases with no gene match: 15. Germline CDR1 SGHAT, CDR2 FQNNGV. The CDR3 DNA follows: TGTGCCAGCAGCTTGGAGGGTGGGACTAGCGGGTACCAAAGAGAGACCCAGTACTTC. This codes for CASSLEGGTSGYQRETQYF.

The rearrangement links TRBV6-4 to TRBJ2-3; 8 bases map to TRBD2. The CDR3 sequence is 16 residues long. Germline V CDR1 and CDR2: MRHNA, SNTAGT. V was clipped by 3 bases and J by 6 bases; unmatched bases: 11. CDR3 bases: TGTGCCAGCAGTGAAGGTGCGGGTAGCGGGGCGGATACGCAGTATTTT. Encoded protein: CASSEGAGSGADTQYF.

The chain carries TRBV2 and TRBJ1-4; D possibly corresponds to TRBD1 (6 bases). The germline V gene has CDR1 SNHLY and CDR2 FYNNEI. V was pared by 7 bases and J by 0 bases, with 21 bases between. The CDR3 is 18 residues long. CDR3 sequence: CASTHRPQGFATNEKLFF. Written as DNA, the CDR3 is TGTGCCAGCACCCATAGACCTCAGGGGTTTGCAACTAATGAAAAACTGTTTTTT.

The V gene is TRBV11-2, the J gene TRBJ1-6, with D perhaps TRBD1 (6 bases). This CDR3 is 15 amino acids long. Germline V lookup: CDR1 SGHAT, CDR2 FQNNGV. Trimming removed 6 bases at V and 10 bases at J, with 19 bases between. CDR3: CASSPPGRGGSPLHF. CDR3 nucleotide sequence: TGTGCCAGCAGTCCCCCCGGACGGGGGGGCTCACCCCTCCACTTT.